This T cell receptor (beta chain) was obtained from a study of cytomegalovirus exposure and HLA in healthy donors. About the study: For the roughly 400 genotyped donors, roughly 80% fell within the Caucasian-associated ancestry cluster. Overall study findings and caveats: Being productive about 90% or about 30% of the time was typical of most TCR beta V segments in an earlier analysis. Investigators reported approximately 170 TCR beta chains as tied to cytomegalovirus.

Germline V gene sequence: CDR1 SQVTM, CDR2 ANQGSEA. J lost 0 bases, V lost 6 bases, and 8 bases had no gene match. This CDR3 spans 14 amino acids. This clone showed up just a few times. Its antigen is unidentified. The PCR used 60 Vbeta and 13 Jbeta primers. The method was immunoSEQ multiplex PCR; TCRdb's version includes in-frame clones alone and lacks a portion of them. Counted here are roughly 130,000 clones, 74% occurring once; the ten biggest clones make up approximately 4.3%. The chain uses TRBV29-1 and TRBJ2-7; 7 bases are shared with TRBD1. The sequence was collected from a young man in good health and CMV-seropositive. Specimen: PBMCs. CDR3 DNA sequence: TGCAGCGTGGCCGGGACAGCTAACTCCTACGAGCAGTACTTC. This translates into CSVAGTANSYEQYF.